Sequencing of this T cell receptor (beta chain) was carried out in a study of CD8+ T cells in alopecia areata. At the level of the study: Treatment ran 6 to 18 months, with 6 months of follow-up afterward.

A word on this clone: Its cognate antigen is unknown.

This CDR3 spans 13 amino acids. V dropped 4 bases and J dropped 6; count of bases not matched to a gene: 1. CDR1 and CDR2 (germline): MNHEY, SMNVEV (reference sequence). Study-level findings and limits: Scalp clonality decreased significantly with tofacitinib, and so did expanded CD8+ clones among the top 100. Many expanded lesional clones persisted in scalp and blood during tofacitinib. Mice gave a clearer picture of TCR sharing than patients did, possibly for HLA-related reasons.

The sample's treatment: oral pan-JAK inhibitor, 5-10 mg twice daily. Extracted RNA was reverse transcribed into cDNA, the sequencing template. Profiling relied on immunoSEQ multiplex PCR, and the TCRdb table lists in-frame clones only, not all of them. The sample contains about 220,000 clones, less than 75% of which appear only once. The V and J genes are TRBV27 and TRBJ1-2; TRBD1 agrees at 11 bases. The source is a human donor with alopecia areata. The sequencing used CD4+ T cells sorted from blood, collected at week 4, from a patient treated with tofacitinib. The CDR3 loop is CASSWGQGDGYTF. The CDR3 DNA is TGTGCCAGCAGTTGGGGACAGGGGGATGGCTACACCTTC.